Given below is one T cell receptor beta chain in context. Its target is unknown. Assay used: immunoSEQ multiplex PCR; TCRdb lists only in-frame clones, some missing. This repertoire shows about 350,000 clones, around 88% found once; its top ten account for approximately 4.5%. The ends were cut back, 0 bases at V and 3 bases at J, with 12 bases in the middle. Germline V gene sequence: CDR1 MNHNS, CDR2 SASEGT. The CDR3 has 15 residues. The record originates from a study of Ad26.COV2.S vaccination and SARS-CoV-2 variants. Study at large: The authors gave Ad26.COV2.S intramuscularly, either once or twice 56 days apart.

The treatment: about 20 received Ad26.COV2.S at low or high dose, single or two shots; about 5 received placebo; per-sample allocation not given. Following the first vaccine or placebo injection, samples were taken on day 63. The individual, an adult aged 18-55 years, was a donor in Boston. Study-level points and caveats: Vaccinated individuals (as opposed to placebo recipients) had higher spike-specific TCR breadth.

The TCR was taken from a person between 18 and 59 years old who received the Ad26.COV2.S COVID-19 vaccine or a placebo. Sample: peripheral blood, taken in a trial of Ad26.COV2.S vaccine versus placebo. The chain recombines TRBV6-1 with TRBJ2-7; D remains unclear. Written as DNA, the CDR3 is TGTGCCAGCAGTGAAGCACTTAGTAGCATCTACGAGCAGTACTTC. This gives the protein CASSEALSSIYEQYF.